Listed below are T cell receptor beta chains from one sample, sequenced in a study of cytomegalovirus exposure and HLA in healthy donors. Data came from immunoSEQ multiplex PCR; TCRdb stores just in-frame clones and leaves some out. Of roughly 150,000 clones listed, approximately 80% are singletons. The sequenced material came from PBMCs. Receptor source: a woman aged 40 to 50 in good health and CMV-seropositive. CDR3s include the opening cysteine and the closing phenylalanine or tryptophan. A D gene is named only where the DNA matches it firmly. Some rows have no size entry. The others give once, few or many, or a class for an expanded clone.

CDR3nt | CDR3aa | v_gene | d_gene | j_gene | abundance
TGTGCCAGCAGCTTAAGGGGAGGGACTGAAGCTTTCTTT | CASSLRGGTEAFF | TRBV7-3 | . | TRBJ1-1 | few
TGTGCCAGCAGACCCAGCGGGGGGGTTTCCGGGGAGCTGTTTTTT | CASRPSGGVSGELFF | TRBV11-2 | TRBD2 | TRBJ2-2 | .
TGTGCCAGCAGCCACCGGACTAGCGGGGGTTACAATGAGCAGTTCTTC | CASSHRTSGGYNEQFF | TRBV7-3 | TRBD2 | TRBJ2-1 | .
TGTGCCAGCACCGCGGACAGGAGCACAGATACGCAGTATTTT | CASTADRSTDTQYF | TRBV2 | TRBD1 | TRBJ2-3 | .
TGTGCCAGTAGTTTAACAGGGGGCATCTATGGCTACACCTTC | CASSLTGGIYGYTF | TRBV19 | TRBD1 | TRBJ1-2 | .
TGCGCCAGCAGCTTACAGGGGGAGAATGAGCAGTTCTTC | CASSLQGENEQFF | TRBV5-1 | TRBD1 | TRBJ2-1 | .
TGTGCCAGTAGATTGAGGACAGCGAACACTGAAGCTTTCTTT | CASRLRTANTEAFF | TRBV19 | . | TRBJ1-1 | .
TGCGCCAGCAGCCAAGCTCTCTGGACAGGGGGGGTGGAGACCCAGTACTTC | CASSQALWTGGVETQYF | TRBV4-1 | TRBD1 | TRBJ2-5 | .
TGCAGCGCCGTCCCGGGACAGGGAAGCTCCTACGAGCAGTACTTC | CSAVPGQGSSYEQYF | TRBV29-1 | TRBD1 | TRBJ2-7 | .
TGTGCCAGCAGCGTCGGGACTAGCCAAGAGACCCAGTACTTC | CASSVGTSQETQYF | TRBV9 | TRBD2 | TRBJ2-5 | .
TGTGCCAGCAGCTTAGATTTCGGGGTTGGGAACACTGAAGCTTTCTTT | CASSLDFGVGNTEAFF | TRBV7-2 | . | TRBJ1-1 | .
TGTGCCAGCAGTTACGCTCCGGACAGGGGGCTAGAGCAGTACTTC | CASSYAPDRGLEQYF | TRBV6-6 | TRBD1 | TRBJ2-7 | .
TGTGCCAGCAGCGGGGACAGGCCCAGCACAGATACGCAGTATTTT | CASSGDRPSTDTQYF | TRBV2 | TRBD1 | TRBJ2-3 | .
TGTGCCAGCAGCTTTTGGAGAGGAAGGACTGAAGCTTTCTTT | CASSFWRGRTEAFF | TRBV5-6 | . | TRBJ1-1 | .
TGTGCCAGTAGTATACAAGGAAACACCATATATTTT | CASSIQGNTIYF | TRBV19 | . | TRBJ1-3 | .
TGTGCCAGCAGTTACGCCGTGACAGGGGAAGGGGAGCTGTTTTTT | CASSYAVTGEGELFF | TRBV6-6 | TRBD1 | TRBJ2-2 | .
TGTGCCAGCAGTGGGAGGGAGTCCGGCTATGGCTACACCTTC | CASSGRESGYGYTF | TRBV2 | . | TRBJ1-2 | few
TGTGCCAGCCTTACGGACAGGGGGGTCACAGATACGCAGTATTTT | CASLTDRGVTDTQYF | TRBV2 | TRBD1 | TRBJ2-3 | .
TGTGCCAGCAGCCCCACGACATACAGGGTTGAAGCTTTCTTT | CASSPTTYRVEAFF | TRBV25-1 | . | TRBJ1-1 | few
TGTGCCAGCAGCTTAGCGGGCTTGGGTGAAAAACTGTTTTTT | CASSLAGLGEKLFF | TRBV7-8 | . | TRBJ1-4 | .
TGTTCCAGCAGCCGACAGGTTTACGAGCAGTACTTC | CSSSRQVYEQYF | TRBV7-9 | . | TRBJ2-7 | .
TGTGCCAGCAGCCCTTCCCTAGCGGGGGGGCTCCATGAGCAGTTCTTC | CASSPSLAGGLHEQFF | TRBV7-9 | TRBD2 | TRBJ2-1 | .
TGTGCCAGCAGCTTGGCCGAAAAACAGGGGATCACTGAAGCTTTCTTT | CASSLAEKQGITEAFF | TRBV5-5 | TRBD1 | TRBJ1-1 | .
TGTGCCATCAGTGAGTTTCCGGGACAGAGCAATCAGCCCCAGCATTTT | CAISEFPGQSNQPQHF | TRBV10-3 | TRBD1 | TRBJ1-5 | .
TGTGCCAGCAGTGGGGACAGGGGCCCCTCCGGGGGGTTCACCCTCCACTTT | CASSGDRGPSGGFTLHF | TRBV2 | TRBD1 | TRBJ1-6 | once
TGTGCCAGCAGCCTGGCTGACAGGGCTGACTACACCTTC | CASSLADRADYTF | TRBV7-3 | TRBD1 | TRBJ1-2 | .
TGTGCCAGCAGCTTGGACTTAAACATTCAGTACTTC | CASSLDLNIQYF | TRBV5-5 | . | TRBJ2-4 | few
TGTGCCAGCAGCTTAGACAGGGGCGACCAGCCCCAGCATTTT | CASSLDRGDQPQHF | TRBV11-2 | . | TRBJ1-5 | .
TGCGCCAGCAGGGCAGGGGCCTATAATTCACCCCTCCACTTT | CASRAGAYNSPLHF | TRBV5-1 | . | TRBJ1-6 | .
TGTGCCAGCAGTTACTCGAGGCGGGCGGGTGAAGCTTTCTTT | CASSYSRRAGEAFF | TRBV6-5 | . | TRBJ1-1 | .
TGTGCCAGCAGCCCGTGGGGACAATCTAGCACAGATACGCAGTATTTT | CASSPWGQSSTDTQYF | TRBV11-2 | . | TRBJ2-3 | once
TGTGCCAGCAGAAGGACAGGAGGAACGGCTGAAGCTTTCTTT | CASRRTGGTAEAFF | TRBV2 | TRBD1 | TRBJ1-1 | few
TGTGCCAGCAGCTCCTCCGGGACTAATACGCAGTATTTT | CASSSSGTNTQYF | TRBV7-3 | TRBD2 | TRBJ2-3 | .
TGTGCCAGCAGTGATGGGTTTCAGTTAGCGGCTTTCTTT | CASSDGFQLAAFF | TRBV6-1 | . | TRBJ1-1 | .
TGCAGCGCGGAGGGAAGCTCCTACGAGCAGTACTTC | CSAEGSSYEQYF | TRBV29-1 | . | TRBJ2-7 | .
TGTGCCAGCAGCGCGGGACAGGGTCATGAAAAACTGTTTTTT | CASSAGQGHEKLFF | TRBV6-1 | TRBD1 | TRBJ1-4 | .
TGTGCCAGCAGTGAGCGGGGGGGCACAGATACGCAGTATTTT | CASSERGGTDTQYF | TRBV6-4 | TRBD2 | TRBJ2-3 | .
TGTGCCAGCAGCTTGGTTCGGGGGACTAATGAAAAACTGTTTTTT | CASSLVRGTNEKLFF | TRBV5-5 | . | TRBJ1-4 | .
TGTGCCATCGGGCAGAGTGCTTCTGGAAACACCATATATTTT | CAIGQSASGNTIYF | TRBV10-3 | . | TRBJ1-3 | .
TGCGCCAGCAGCGCGGGACAGGGAGCTGAAAAACTGTTTTTT | CASSAGQGAEKLFF | TRBV5-1 | TRBD1 | TRBJ1-4 | .
TGTGCCGCAAGACGGTTTGAGGAGACCGGGGAGCTGTTTTTT | CAARRFEETGELFF | TRBV6-1 | . | TRBJ2-2 | .
TGTGCCAGCACTCGACAGGGCCTCACATATGGCTACACCTTC | CASTRQGLTYGYTF | TRBV6-1 | TRBD1 | TRBJ1-2 | once